A single sample is the source of the 16 T cell receptor beta chains below, sequenced in a study of tumor T cells in aggressive B-cell lymphoma. Repertoires were generated with immunoSEQ multiplex PCR, while TCRdb's copy carries only in-frame clones and drops some. The sample has more than 10,000 clones; around nine tenths are singletons. The source material was tumor tissue. The source of these receptors is an adult with diffuse large B cell lymphoma.

The chain is built from TRBV5-6 and TRBJ1-5, with D perhaps TRBD1 (6 bases). The length of the CDR3 is 14 residues. CDR1 is SGHDT and CDR2 is YYEEEE in the germline V gene. Trimming stripped 1 base from V and 5 bases from J, with 10 bases between. In nucleotides, the CDR3 is TGTGCCAGCAGCTTGTGGGGGCAGGATCAGCCCCAGCATTTT. This codes for CASSLWGQDQPQHF.

The chain joins TRBV7-2 to TRBJ1-3; no definite D call. This CDR3 contains 14 residues. V gave up 2 bases and J gave up 7 bases, with 12 bases separating them. Germline CDR1 is SGHTA and CDR2 is FQGNSA. CDR3 nucleotides: TGTGCCAGCAGCTTAATGGACTACGCTAACACCATATATTTT. Amino acid sequence: CASSLMDYANTIYF.

This clone is large in the sample. V is TRBV6-5 and J is TRBJ1-1; 7 nucleotides agree with TRBD1. Trimming removed 6 bases from V and 8 bases from J; junction bases left unmatched: 6. Germline V CDR1 and CDR2: MNHEY, SVGAGI. This CDR3 spans 12 amino acids. The CDR3 nucleotides are TGTGCCAGCAGCCACGGGACAGCCGAAGCTTTCTTT. Translation gives CASSHGTAEAFF.

The chain carries TRBV27 and TRBJ2-7, with TRBD2 as a possible D gene (6 bases). The V and J ends lost 7 bases and 4 bases respectively, with 20 bases between them. CDR1 is MNHEY and CDR2 is SMNVEV in the germline V gene (reference sequence). This CDR3 is built from 15 residues. In DNA, the CDR3 is TGTGCCAGCAAACCAGGGACTTCTAGGGCTTACGAGCAGTACTTC. Its translation: CASKPGTSRAYEQYF.

The V call is TRBV7-9, the J call TRBJ2-7; a possible D gene is TRBD2 (5 bases). The germline V gene has CDR1 SEHNR and CDR2 FQNEAQ (reference sequence). V was trimmed by 2 bases and J by 9 bases, leaving 8 bases between them. The CDR3 extends over 11 amino acids. The CDR3 DNA reads as TGTGCCAGCAGCTTATTCGGAGGGCAGTACTTC. Translating gives CASSLFGGQYF.

The rearrangement uses TRBV7-9 and TRBJ1-1; possible D gene TRBD1, 5 bases. CDR3 length: 14 amino acids. Germline lookup yields CDR1 SEHNR and CDR2 FQNEAQ (reference sequence). The germline V and J ends were trimmed by 3 bases and 1 base, with 9 bases remaining between them. The CDR3 loop reads CASSFAGPNTEAFF. The DNA for the CDR3 is TGTGCCAGCAGCTTTGCGGGGCCGAACACTGAAGCTTTCTTT.

The chain uses TRBV9 and TRBJ2-3, with 7 bases that match TRBD2. V shed 3 bases and J 3 bases; nucleotides not matched to a gene: 13. The CDR3 extends over 17 amino acids. Per germline, CDR1 SGDLS and CDR2 YYNGEE. The CDR3 region is CASSAVGKRDPTDTQYF. The CDR3 DNA sequence: TGTGCCAGCAGCGCGGTGGGGAAGCGGGATCCAACAGATACGCAGTATTTT. Together with reference TRBV9 and TRBJ2-3, the CDR3 gives the full variable domain: DSGVTQTPKHLITATGQRVTLRCSPRSGDLSVYWYQQSLDQGLQFLIQYYNGEERAKGNILERFSAQQFPDLHSELNLSSLELGDSALYFCASSAVGKRDPTDTQYFGPGTRLTVL.

This chain uses TRBV11-2 with TRBJ2-3; D might be TRBD1 (6 bases). From germline, CDR1 is SGHAT and CDR2 FQNNGV. Trimming shortened V by 3 bases and J by 2 bases, and 12 bases separated the two germline ends. The CDR3 is 15 residues long. The CDR3 region has the DNA TGTGCCAGCAGCTTTAGCGAGGGACACACAGATACGCAGTATTTT. As protein: CASSFSEGHTDTQYF.

The chain uses TRBV6-5 and TRBJ1-2; TRBD1 matches at 7 bases. CDR1 is MNHEY, CDR2 SVGAGI, per germline. The length of the CDR3 is 13 residues. With 1 base clipped from V and 8 bases from J, the junction kept 4 bases outside the gene matches. As DNA, the CDR3 is TGTGCCAGCAGTTACTGGGACAGTACCGGCTACACCTTC. It translates to CASSYWDSTGYTF.

CDR3 region: CASSQGSLYQRSQPQHF. DNA for the CDR3: TGCGCCAGCAGCCAAGGATCACTCTACCAGAGGAGTCAGCCCCAGCATTTT. The J gene is TRBJ1-5, the V gene TRBV4-1; D unresolved. Between the trimmed V and J ends, which lost 1 base and 6 bases, there was a span of 19 bases. The V gene's germline CDR1 is MGHRA and CDR2 YSYEKL. The CDR3 totals 17 residues.

The rearrangement links TRBV2 to TRBJ2-7; D might be TRBD2 (6 bases). Trimming stripped 7 bases from V and 4 bases from J, with 11 bases between. The germline CDR1 and CDR2 sequences are SNHLY and FYNNEI. The CDR3 covers 12 residues. The CDR3: CASMYGGYEQYF. As DNA, the CDR3 is TGTGCCAGCATGTACGGGGGTTACGAGCAGTACTTC.

V is TRBV5-6 and J is TRBJ2-7; 7 nucleotides line up with TRBD1. The CDR3 runs to 15 residues. The germline V gene encodes CDR1 SGHDT and CDR2 YYEEEE. J gave up 1 base and V 5 bases, and 9 bases lay outside the gene matches. Here the CDR3 reads CASRLPTGISYEQYF. The CDR3 DNA follows: TGTGCCAGCAGGCTCCCGACAGGGATTTCCTACGAGCAGTACTTC.

CDR3 protein: CASSVGPGQPYEQYF. CDR3 nucleotides: TGTGCCAGCAGCGTAGGGCCGGGACAGCCCTACGAGCAGTACTTC. V is TRBV9 and J is TRBJ2-7, with 7 bases matching TRBD1. The CDR3 loop spans 15 amino acids. The germline CDR1 and CDR2 sequences are SGDLS and YYNGEE. V shed 0 bases, J shed 2 bases, and the junction held 5 bases outside the gene matches.

The chain links TRBV1 to TRBJ1-1; the D call of TRBD1 is as the table states it, not checked on the DNA. TRBV1 is reported as a pseudogene. CDR3 length: 16 amino acids. The DNA of the CDR3 is TGCACCAGCAAACCGGATGCCGGGACAGTGAACACTGAAGCTTTCTTT. Translation gives CTSKPDAGTVNTEAFF.

The chain couples TRBV10-3 to TRBJ1-2; unclear D gene. The V gene's germline CDR1 is ENHRY and CDR2 SYGVKD. The length of the CDR3 is 11 residues. V lost 3 bases, J lost 5 bases, and 4 bases lay in between. CDR3 coding DNA: TGTGCCATCAGTGACCTTTATGGCTACACCTTC. It specifies CAISDLYGYTF.

This chain links TRBV5-5 with TRBJ1-6, with TRBD1 identical over 9 bases. Per the germline V gene, CDR1 is SGHKS and CDR2 is YYEKEE (reference sequence). Losses at the gene ends were 3 bases for V and 3 bases for J; bases not matched to a gene: 1. This CDR3 contains 15 residues. In DNA, the CDR3 is TGTGCCAGCAGCTCGACAGGGGGCTATAATTCACCCCTCCACTTT. This gives the protein CASSSTGGYNSPLHF.